This entry concerns a single T cell receptor (beta chain). There is no known antigen for this receptor. No clone much larger than this one lies a single base away; base qualities are absent. These data come from a study of T cell repertoires in aging, cancer and after chemotherapy (dated by TCRdb to between 2018 and 2021). Regarding the research as a whole: Donors spanned six age groups from 30 or younger to 70 or older, with at least three individuals per group. TCR repertoires from healthy donor controls were recorded over periods of several months to years and showed clear clonal overlap between repeated samplings. In total, the full dataset held 8.5 million to 9.5 million TCR reads. To examine immunoaging and T cell reconstitution after chemotherapy, the study profiled TCR beta repertoires in peripheral blood from healthy donors and cancer patients. Alongside some 96 healthy donors serving as a reference group, the cohort included 200 to 250 cancer patients, of whom 90 to 94 had hematological cancers and 120 to 130 had solid cancers.

Study-level results and caveats: Untreated patients with hematological or solid cancers showed significantly lower blood TCR diversity and higher clonality than age-matched healthy donors. The authors noted that the repertoire data do not allow conclusions about immunological memory after chemotherapy. In healthy donors, the drop in TCR diversity with age came mainly from a loss of richness, whereas in cancer patients a loss of evenness also played a part. In both cancer cohorts, median generation probability rose over the chemotherapy interval, which suggests that the repertoire was reconstituted through rebound thymic output.

Rearranged TRB sequences spanning V, D and J segments were amplified by multiplex touch-down PCR using a mixed TRB-A/B primer pool. Illumina adapters and sample indices were attached to the amplicons in two consecutive PCR reactions using Phusion HS II polymerase. Amplicons were gel-purified using the NucleoSpin Gel and PCR Clean-up kit and were subsequently checked with Qubit and an Agilent 2100 Bioanalyzer. Libraries were sequenced on an Illumina MiSeq using 600-cycle, single-indexed, paired-end runs. The source study handled its data this way. MiXCR versions 2.12 and 3.0.5 were used to process TRB sequences. Each unique CDR3 nucleotide sequence counted as one clone, and only productive sequences with at least two reads were retained. The repertoire metrics were Shannon diversity, evenness, clonality (defined as one minus evenness), and alpha-parameterized diversity profiles covering alpha 0 to 5. The IGoR algorithm was used to calculate generation probabilities of clones in the paired pre- and post-chemotherapy samples. The public reads were quality trimmed at Q25 with fastp and then assembled into clones with MiXCR by TCRdb, keeping productive beta chains. Entries that share a CDR3 protein sequence are merged under the most common genes and DNA. The V and J calls, along with clone size, are taken from TCRdb and not from the paper's own processing. The sample has 13,000 or so distinct CDR3 sequences on record, roughly 26% of them singletons. The ten largest clones take up 2.5% to 3% of the sample.

TCR beta rearrangements were amplified from genomic DNA isolated from peripheral blood, not from sorted cells or RNA. The junction carries 8 bases between V and J, which are trimmed by 3 bases and 5 bases respectively. From a lookup of the germline V gene, CDR1 and CDR2 are MDHEN and SYDVKM. From its cysteine to its phenylalanine, the CDR3 spans 13 amino acids. The only DNA kept is the CDR3, 39 bases in frame from the first base. The source of this sequence is a human donor in good health. This chain is built from TRBV28 and TRBJ1-3; TRBD1 is possibly the D segment (5 matching bases). Sequenced input: blood. At the DNA level, the sequence is TGTGCCAGCAGTTTTTCGGGGCGAAACACCATATATTTT. Its protein reads: CASSFSGRNTIYF.